These 13 T cell receptor beta chains share one sample of origin, sequenced in a study of T-cell reconstitution after alpha-beta-depleted transplantation in children. Unique molecular identifiers were incorporated when the TCRbeta library was constructed. TCRdb re-called the PCR reads through MiXCR, storing one row per CDR3 protein. The data contain about 580,000 distinct CDR3 sequences, more than 20% of them singletons. The sequenced sample was PBMCs, mostly from graft donor cells, obtained 360 days after TCRalphabeta/CD19-depleted stem cell transplant. All receptors derive from a boy less than two years old who had a stem cell transplant for acute myeloid leukemia, so the T cells may come from the graft donor.

This clonotype was observed a handful of times. This chain links TRBV12-3 or TRBV12-4 with TRBJ2-1; possibly TRBD2 for D (6 bases). V lost 3 bases to trimming and J lost 6 bases, with 9 bases between them. This CDR3 region has 13 residues. The CDR3 region has the DNA TGTGCCAGCAGTTTCCTGGAGGGCAATGAGCAGTTCTTC. Amino acids: CASSFLEGNEQFF.

This clonotype was seen at least ten times. This chain joins TRBV7-3 and TRBJ2-1; 11 nucleotides match TRBD1. The CDR3 length is 14 residues. Germline CDR1 and CDR2: SGHTA and FQGTGA. V lost 5 bases, J lost 9 bases, and 6 bases stayed unmatched. This CDR3 reads CASSPGQGAAEQFF. The DNA of the CDR3 is TGTGCCAGCAGCCCAGGACAGGGGGCCGCTGAGCAGTTCTTC.

This clonotype came up many times. V usage is TRBV5-1 and J usage is TRBJ2-3; no definite D call. The CDR3 runs 13 residues. Per germline, CDR1 SGHRS and CDR2 YFSETQ. The V end lost 3 bases, the J end lost 1 base, and 6 bases lay between the germline ends. CDR3 in DNA: TGCGCCAGCAGCTCGGACGGCACAGATACGCAGTATTTT. It is translated as CASSSDGTDTQYF.

This clonotype has a handful of counts. The J gene is TRBJ1-2, the V gene TRBV11-1; D remains unclear. Germline loops: CDR1 SGHAT, CDR2 FQDESV (reference sequence). The ends were cut back, 5 bases at V and 7 bases at J, with 23 bases in the middle. This CDR3 has 16 amino acids. The CDR3 bases are TGTGCCAGCAGCCACCCGAGAAGCCTAGTCAAAGGTGGCTACACCTTC. Translating it yields CASSHPRSLVKGGYTF.

This clonotype was seen repeatedly, ten times or more. This chain links TRBV12-3 or TRBV12-4 with TRBJ2-1; unclear D gene. V was shortened by 7 bases and J by 2 bases, with 15 bases between the two germline ends. The CDR3 covers 15 residues. This chain's CDR3 is CASTPRLGPYNEQFF. The CDR3 DNA follows: TGTGCCAGCACTCCTAGGCTTGGTCCCTACAATGAGCAGTTCTTC.

The V gene is TRBV4-3, the J gene TRBJ2-7; 10 positions agree with TRBD2. Trimming cost V 0 bases and J 3 bases; bases outside gene matches: 8. CDR1 LGHNA and CDR2 YSLEER come from the germline V gene. CDR3 length: 17 residues. The chain's CDR3 is CASSQDRERGGIYEQYF. The CDR3 DNA reads as TGCGCCAGCAGCCAAGATCGGGAGCGGGGGGGCATCTACGAGCAGTACTTC.

This sequence joins TRBV4-1 and TRBJ2-1; 7 bases line up with TRBD1. V was pared by 3 bases and J by 8 bases, with 13 bases of the junction left unmatched. Germline CDR1 and CDR2: MGHRA and YSYEKL. This CDR3 contains 16 residues. CDR3 DNA: TGCGCCAGCAGCCAGCCAGGGGGAAGAACTATAGATGAGCAGTTCTTC. Its protein product is CASSQPGGRTIDEQFF.

The rearrangement links TRBV7-7 to TRBJ2-1; D not resolved. Germline CDR1 and CDR2: SSHAT and FNYEAQ (reference sequence). Trimming took 4 bases from V and 6 from J, leaving 16 bases between them. The CDR3 consists of 15 residues. DNA for the CDR3: TGTGCCAGCAGCTCAGACCCCGGAACAGTCAATGAGCAGTTCTTC. Protein: CASSSDPGTVNEQFF.

The rearrangement links TRBV25-1 to TRBJ2-1; D is undetermined. Germline values: CDR1 MGHDK, CDR2 SYGVNS. The CDR3 loop spans 14 amino acids. V lost 8 bases to trimming and J lost 6 bases, with 17 bases between them. In DNA, the CDR3 is TGTGCCAGCTCAGAGGTCCTAAGGGCCAATGAGCAGTTCTTC. Translating gives CASSEVLRANEQFF.

There are a few counts of this clonotype. The rearrangement links TRBV7-2 to TRBJ2-5; 9 bases line up with TRBD1. From germline, CDR1 is SGHTA and CDR2 FQGNSA. V gave up 0 bases and J gave up 5 bases; unmatched junction bases: 7. CDR3 length: 16 amino acids. For the CDR3, the DNA is TGTGCCAGCAGCTTAGCCGGCGGACAGGGGAGGGAGACCCAGTACTTC. Translated: CASSLAGGQGRETQYF. The full variable domain, its missing parts supplied by reference TRBV7-2 and TRBJ2-5, is GAGVSQSPSNKVTEKGKDVELRCDPISGHTALYWYRQSLGQGLEFLIYFQGNSAPDKSGLPSDRFSAERTGGSVSTLTIQRTQQEDSAVYLCASSLAGGQGRETQYFGPGTRLLVL.

At least ten counts were recorded for this clonotype. CDR3 loop: CAFTGVAGAYEQYF. CDR3 coding DNA: TGTGCTTTTACCGGGGTAGCGGGGGCTTACGAGCAGTACTTC. The chain joins TRBV7-2 to TRBJ2-7; 9 nucleotides line up with TRBD2. CDR3 length: 14 residues. Germline loops: CDR1 SGHTA, CDR2 FQGNSA.

The CDR3 loop reads CASSLGQSLSLRFF. CDR3 in DNA: TGTGCCAGCAGCCTCGGACAGTCCCTGAGTTTGAGATTCTTT. This sequence joins TRBV6-1 and TRBJ1-1, with D maybe TRBD1 (6 bases). Trimming stripped 6 bases from V and 14 bases from J, with 25 bases between. The length of the CDR3 is 14 residues. CDR1 is MNHNS, CDR2 SASEGT, per germline.

This rearrangement joins TRBV6-1 to TRBJ2-7, with 7 bases fitting TRBD1. Germline V lookup: CDR1 MNHNS, CDR2 SASEGT. V lost 7 bases to trimming and J lost 2 bases; unmatched junction nucleotides: 2. This CDR3 is 12 amino acids long. Here the CDR3 reads CASIGTAYEQYV. CDR3 DNA: TGTGCCAGCATCGGGACAGCCTACGAGCAGTACGTC.